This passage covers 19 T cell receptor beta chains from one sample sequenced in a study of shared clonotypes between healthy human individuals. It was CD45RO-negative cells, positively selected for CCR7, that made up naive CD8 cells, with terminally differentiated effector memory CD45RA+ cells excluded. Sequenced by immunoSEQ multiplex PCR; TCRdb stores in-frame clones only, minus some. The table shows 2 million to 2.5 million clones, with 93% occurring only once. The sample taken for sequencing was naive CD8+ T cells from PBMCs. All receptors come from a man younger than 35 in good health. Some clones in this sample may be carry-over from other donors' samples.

CDR3 residues: CASSGGTGGLTYGYTF. As DNA, the CDR3 is TGTGCCAGCAGCGGCGGGACAGGGGGCCTCACCTATGGCTACACCTTC. This sequence joins TRBV9 and TRBJ1-2; 12 bases are a match to TRBD1. Germline assignment: CDR1 SGDLS and CDR2 YYNGEE. The V and J ends lost 3 bases and 4 bases, in that order; junction bases with no gene match: 7. CDR3 size: 16 residues.

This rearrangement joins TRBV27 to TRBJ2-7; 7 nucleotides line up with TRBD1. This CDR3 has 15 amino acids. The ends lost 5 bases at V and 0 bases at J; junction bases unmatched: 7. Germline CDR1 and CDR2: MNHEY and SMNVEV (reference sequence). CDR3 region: CASSRRQGPSYEQYF. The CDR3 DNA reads TGTGCCAGCAGTCGGCGACAGGGACCCTCCTACGAGCAGTACTTC.

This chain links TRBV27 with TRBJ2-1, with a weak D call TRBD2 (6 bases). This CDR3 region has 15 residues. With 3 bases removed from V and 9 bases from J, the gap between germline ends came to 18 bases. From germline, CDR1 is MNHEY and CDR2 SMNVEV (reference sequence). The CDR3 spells CASSFLGGFKGEQFF. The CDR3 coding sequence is TGTGCCAGCAGTTTCCTCGGGGGATTCAAGGGTGAGCAGTTCTTC.

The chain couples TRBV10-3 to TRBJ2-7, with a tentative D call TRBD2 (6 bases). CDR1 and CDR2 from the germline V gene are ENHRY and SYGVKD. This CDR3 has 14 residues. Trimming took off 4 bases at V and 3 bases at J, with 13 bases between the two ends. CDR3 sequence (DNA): TGTGCCATCAGTGGGCCCATGGGGGGCTACGAGCAGTACTTC. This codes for CAISGPMGGYEQYF.

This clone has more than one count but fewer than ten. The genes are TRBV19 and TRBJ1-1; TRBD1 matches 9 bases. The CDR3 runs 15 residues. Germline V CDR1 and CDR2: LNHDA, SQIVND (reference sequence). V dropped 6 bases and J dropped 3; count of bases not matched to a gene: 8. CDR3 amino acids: CASRNKGTGYTEAFF. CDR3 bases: TGTGCCAGTAGGAATAAGGGGACAGGGTACACTGAAGCTTTCTTT.

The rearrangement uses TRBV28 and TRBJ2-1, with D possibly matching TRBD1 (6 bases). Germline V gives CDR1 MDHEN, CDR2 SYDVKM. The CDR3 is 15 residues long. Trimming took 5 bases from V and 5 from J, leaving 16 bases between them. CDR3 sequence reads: CASSGRRRTDNEQFF. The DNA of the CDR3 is TGTGCCAGCAGTGGGAGACGTAGGACAGACAATGAGCAGTTCTTC.

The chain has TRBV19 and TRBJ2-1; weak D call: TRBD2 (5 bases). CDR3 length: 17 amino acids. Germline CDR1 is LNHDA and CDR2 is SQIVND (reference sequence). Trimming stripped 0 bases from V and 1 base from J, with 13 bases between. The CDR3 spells CASSIDLEDPSYNEQFF. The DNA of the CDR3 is TGTGCCAGTAGTATAGATCTGGAGGACCCATCCTACAATGAGCAGTTCTTC.

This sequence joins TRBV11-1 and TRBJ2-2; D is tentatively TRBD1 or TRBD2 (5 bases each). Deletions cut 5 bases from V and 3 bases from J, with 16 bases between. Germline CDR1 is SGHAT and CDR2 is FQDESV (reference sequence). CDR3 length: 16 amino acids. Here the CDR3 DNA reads TGTGCCAGCAGCCCTCCGGGGCCAGGGTACACCGGGGAGCTGTTTTTT. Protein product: CASSPPGPGYTGELFF.

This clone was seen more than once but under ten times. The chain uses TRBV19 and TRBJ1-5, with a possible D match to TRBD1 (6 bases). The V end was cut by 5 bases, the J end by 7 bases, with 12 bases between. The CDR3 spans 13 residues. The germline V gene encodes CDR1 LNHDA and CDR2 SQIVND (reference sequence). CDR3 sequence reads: CASSRGAYQPQHF. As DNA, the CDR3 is TGTGCCAGTAGTCGGGGGGCCTACCAGCCCCAGCATTTT.

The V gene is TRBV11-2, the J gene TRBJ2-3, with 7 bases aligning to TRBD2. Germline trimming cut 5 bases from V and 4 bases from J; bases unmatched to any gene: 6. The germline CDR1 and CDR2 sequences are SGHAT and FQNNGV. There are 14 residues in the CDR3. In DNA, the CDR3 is TGTGCCAGCAGCCCCCGTGGGGGGGCAGATACGCAGTATTTT. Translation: CASSPRGGADTQYF.

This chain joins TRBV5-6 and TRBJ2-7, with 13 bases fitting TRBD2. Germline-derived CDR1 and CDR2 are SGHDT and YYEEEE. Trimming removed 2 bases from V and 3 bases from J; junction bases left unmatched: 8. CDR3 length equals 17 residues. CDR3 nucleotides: TGTGCCAGCAGCTTTCCGGGACTAGCGGGATTCAACTACGAGCAGTACTTC. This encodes CASSFPGLAGFNYEQYF.

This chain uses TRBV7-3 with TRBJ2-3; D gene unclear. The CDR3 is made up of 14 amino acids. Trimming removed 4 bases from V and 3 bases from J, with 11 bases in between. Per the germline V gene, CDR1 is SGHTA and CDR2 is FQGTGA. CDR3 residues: CASSSLGKTDTQYF. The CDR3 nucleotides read TGTGCCAGCAGCTCACTGGGGAAGACAGATACGCAGTATTTT.

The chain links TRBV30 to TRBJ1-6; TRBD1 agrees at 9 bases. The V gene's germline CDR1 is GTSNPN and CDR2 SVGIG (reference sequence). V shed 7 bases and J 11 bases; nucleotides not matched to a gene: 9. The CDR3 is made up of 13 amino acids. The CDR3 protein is CASRRQGEAPLHF. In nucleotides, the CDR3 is TGTGCCTCCCGGCGACAGGGGGAAGCACCCCTCCACTTT.

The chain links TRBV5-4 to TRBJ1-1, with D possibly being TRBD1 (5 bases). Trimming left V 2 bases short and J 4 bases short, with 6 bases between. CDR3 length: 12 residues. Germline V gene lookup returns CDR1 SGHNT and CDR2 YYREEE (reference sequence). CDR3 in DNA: TGTGCCAGCAGCTTCGACAGCACTGAAGCTTTCTTT. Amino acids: CASSFDSTEAFF.

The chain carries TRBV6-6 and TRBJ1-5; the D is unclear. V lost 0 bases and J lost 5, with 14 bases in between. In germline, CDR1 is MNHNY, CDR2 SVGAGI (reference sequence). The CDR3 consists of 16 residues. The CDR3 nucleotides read TGTGCCAGCAGTTACTCGATGGTCCCCTCGTATCAGCCCCAGCATTTT. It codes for CASSYSMVPSYQPQHF.

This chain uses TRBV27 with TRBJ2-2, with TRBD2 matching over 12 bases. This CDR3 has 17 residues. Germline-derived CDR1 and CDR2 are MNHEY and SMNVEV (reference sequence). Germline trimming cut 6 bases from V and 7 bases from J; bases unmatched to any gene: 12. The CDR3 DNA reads TGTGCCAGCAGGTGGACTAGCGGGGCTTCTATTGGCGGGGAGCTGTTTTTT. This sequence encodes CASRWTSGASIGGELFF.

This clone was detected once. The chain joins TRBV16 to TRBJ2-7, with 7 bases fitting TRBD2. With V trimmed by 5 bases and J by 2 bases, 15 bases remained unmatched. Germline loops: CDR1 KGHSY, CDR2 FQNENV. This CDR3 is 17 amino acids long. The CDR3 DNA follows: TGTGCCAGCAGCGCCTCCGTTGGCGGCGGGAGAACCTACGAGCAGTACTTC. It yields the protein CASSASVGGGRTYEQYF.

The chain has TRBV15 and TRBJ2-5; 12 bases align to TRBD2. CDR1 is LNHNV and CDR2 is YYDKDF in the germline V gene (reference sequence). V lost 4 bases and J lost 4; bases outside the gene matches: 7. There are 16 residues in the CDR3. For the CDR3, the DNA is TGTGCCACCAGCAACCGCGGACTAGCGGGAACAGAGACCCAGTACTTC. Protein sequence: CATSNRGLAGTETQYF.

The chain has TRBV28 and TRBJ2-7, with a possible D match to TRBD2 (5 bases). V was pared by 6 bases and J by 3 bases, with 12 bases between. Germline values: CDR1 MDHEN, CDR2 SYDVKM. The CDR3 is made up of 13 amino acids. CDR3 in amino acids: CASRQRLYYEQYF. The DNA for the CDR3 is TGTGCCAGCAGACAACGACTATACTACGAGCAGTACTTC.